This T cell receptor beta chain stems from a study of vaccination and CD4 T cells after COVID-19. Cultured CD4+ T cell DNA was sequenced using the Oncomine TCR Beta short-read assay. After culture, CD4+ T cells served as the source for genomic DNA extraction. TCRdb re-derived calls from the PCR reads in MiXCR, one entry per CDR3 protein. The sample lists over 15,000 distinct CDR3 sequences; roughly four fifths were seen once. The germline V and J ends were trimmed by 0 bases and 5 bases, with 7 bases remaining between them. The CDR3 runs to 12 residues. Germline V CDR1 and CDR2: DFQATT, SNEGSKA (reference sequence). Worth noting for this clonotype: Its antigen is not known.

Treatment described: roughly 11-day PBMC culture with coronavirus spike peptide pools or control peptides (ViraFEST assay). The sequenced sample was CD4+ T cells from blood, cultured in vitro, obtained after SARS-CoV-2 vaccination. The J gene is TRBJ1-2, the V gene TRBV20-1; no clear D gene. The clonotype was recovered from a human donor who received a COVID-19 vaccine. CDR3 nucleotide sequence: TGCAGTGCTAGAGATAACGGGTATGGCTACACCTTC. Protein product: CSARDNGYGYTF.